This paragraph covers one T cell receptor (beta chain) sequence. Antigen: not known. This record comes from a study of cytomegalovirus exposure and HLA in healthy donors. The V segment lost 3 bases and the J segment 7 bases; nucleotides outside the gene matches: 7. CDR3 length equals 15 residues. Germline assignment: CDR1 WSHSY and CDR2 SAAADI. PCR amplification relied on 60 Vbeta primers (plus 13 Jbeta primers). Clones were read by immunoSEQ multiplex PCR, and TCRdb kept only the in-frame ones, dropping some. The table has approximately 170,000 clones, over 75% seen once. General study findings and limits: Sequences of the TCR beta chain were said to predict the HLA-A and HLA-B alleles of most subjects accurately. A prior analysis recorded that most TCR beta V segments were productive about 90% or about 30% of the time. Trimming of TCR beta V- and J-genes showed a link, identified in a later analysis, to a missense DCLRE1C variant.

The TCR sequence derives from a human donor in good health. V is TRBV10-2 and J is TRBJ2-7; 12 bases are shared with TRBD1. Sequenced input: PBMCs. The CDR3 loop reads CASSDRDRGQVEQYF. The CDR3 DNA follows: TGCGCCAGCAGTGACCGGGACAGGGGGCAAGTAGAGCAGTACTTC.